One sample yielded the 26 T cell receptor beta chains listed below, sequenced in a study of T cell responses to AZD1222 COVID-19 vaccine (dated by TCRdb to the early 2020s). The sample's time point label, in plain terms: baseline before first vaccination. Preparation of the library involved the immunoSEQ multiplex PCR assay. Entries here come from immuneACCESS through TCRdb and include only in-frame sequences with V and J called. Some clones fail to appear in such tables; in the studies checked, an unresolved V gene covers under half of the shortfall, and the cause of the remainder is unknown. Here the sample has approximately 150,000 clones; around 92% occur a single time. Clones ranked in the top ten supply about 2.5% of the sample. The sequencing used peripheral blood, collected on day 0 of AZD1222 vaccination. Receptor source: an adult in good health.

CDR3 in DNA: TGTGCCAGCAGCCTGGACAGGGACAATGAGCAGTTCTTC. Amino acid sequence: CASSLDRDNEQFF. The V and J genes are TRBV27 and TRBJ2-1; 8 positions match TRBD1. This CDR3 region has 13 residues. The junction had 3 bases not matched to a gene; V was cut back by 6 bases and J by 5 bases. Germline loops: CDR1 MNHEY, CDR2 SMNVEV (reference sequence).

The V gene is TRBV30, the J gene TRBJ2-1; the match to TRBD1 covers 8 bases. This CDR3 has 15 residues. CDR1 GTSNPN and CDR2 SVGIG come from the germline V gene (reference sequence). The ends lost 4 bases at V and 5 bases at J; junction bases unmatched: 10. The CDR3 DNA reads TGTGCCTGGAACTCCCGGGACAGGAGGGACAATGAGCAGTTCTTC. This translates into CAWNSRDRRDNEQFF.

The chain combines TRBV18 with TRBJ1-2, with D hard to call. The V gene lost 3 bases and the J gene lost 4 bases, with 9 bases spanning the gap. There are 13 residues in the CDR3. Germline CDR1 and CDR2: KGHSH and LQKENI. CDR3 DNA: TGTGCCAGCTCACCGGACGGAATCTATGGCTACACCTTC. Residues: CASSPDGIYGYTF.

The chain uses TRBV7-3 and TRBJ2-7; D may be TRBD1 (6 bases). The germline CDR1 and CDR2 sequences are SGHTA and FQGTGA. With 0 bases removed from V and 0 bases from J, the gap between germline ends came to 6 bases. The CDR3 has 14 amino acids. CDR3 nucleotides: TGTGCCAGCAGCTTAACGGACAGCTCCTACGAGCAGTACTTC. It yields the protein CASSLTDSSYEQYF.

This chain links TRBV9 with TRBJ2-2, with a weak D call TRBD2 (6 bases). Germline V gives CDR1 SGDLS, CDR2 YYNGEE. V dropped 0 bases and J dropped 0 bases, with 12 bases sitting between them. The CDR3 runs 17 residues. CDR3 sequence: CASSVVGRQTNTGELFF. CDR3 nucleotides: TGTGCCAGCAGCGTAGTCGGGAGACAAACGAACACCGGGGAGCTGTTTTTT.

CDR3 residues: CASSLLAGEANEQFF. For the CDR3, the DNA is TGTGCCAGCAGCTTGCTAGCGGGGGAAGCTAATGAGCAGTTCTTC. The chain links TRBV5-4 to TRBJ2-1, with 10 bases aligning to TRBD2. This CDR3 is built from 15 residues. The V segment lost 1 base and the J segment 7 bases; nucleotides outside the gene matches: 5. Germline V gene lookup returns CDR1 SGHNT and CDR2 YYREEE (reference sequence).

This rearrangement joins TRBV3-1 (or the pseudogene TRBV3-2) to TRBJ1-1; 8 bases fit TRBD1. Trimming removed 1 base from V and 6 bases from J; junction bases left unmatched: 7. This CDR3 has 15 residues. Looked up from germline, CDR1 is LGHDT and CDR2 is YNNKEL (reference sequence). CDR3 sequence (DNA): TGTGCCAGCAGCCAAGTGACAGGGGTAGTCCCTGAAGCTTTCTTT. Encoded protein: CASSQVTGVVPEAFF.

This chain connects TRBV28 to TRBJ2-5; D is ambiguous. Trimming stripped 2 bases from V and 2 bases from J, with 3 bases between. Germline values: CDR1 MDHEN, CDR2 SYDVKM. CDR3 length: 12 amino acids. CDR3 nucleotides: TGTGCCAGCAGTTTAGGGCAAGAGACCCAGTACTTC. Protein product: CASSLGQETQYF. Supplemented by reference TRBV28 and TRBJ2-5, the full variable domain reads DVKVTQSSRYLVKRTGEKVFLECVQDMDHENMFWYRQDPGLGLRLIYFSYDVKMKEKGDIPEGYSVSREKKERFSLILESASTNQTSMYLCASSLGQETQYFGPGTRLLVL.

This chain uses TRBV5-6 with TRBJ2-1; a possible D gene is TRBD2 (5 bases). Deletions cut 4 bases from V and 14 bases from J, with 13 bases between. This CDR3 has 11 residues. Germline loops: CDR1 SGHDT, CDR2 YYEEEE. The CDR3 region is CASSQKGVEFF. Written as DNA, the CDR3 is TGTGCCAGCAGCCAGAAGGGAGTGGAGTTCTTC. Using reference TRBV5-6 and TRBJ2-1 for the parts outside the CDR3, the full variable domain is DAGVTQSPTHLIKTRGQQVTLRCSPKSGHDTVSWYQQALGQGPQFIFQYYEEEERQRGNFPDRFSGHQFPNYSSELNVNALLLGDSALYLCASSQKGVEFFGPGTRLTVL.

The chain uses TRBV7-6 and TRBJ1-4; D is unresolved. This CDR3 contains 15 residues. Trimming took off 1 base at V and 4 bases at J, with 10 bases between the two ends. Germline V gene sequence: CDR1 SGHVS, CDR2 FNYEAQ. The CDR3 DNA reads TGTGCCAGCAGCTTAGAATGGCGCCATAATGAAAAACTGTTTTTT. Protein sequence: CASSLEWRHNEKLFF.

The chain joins TRBV3-1 (or the pseudogene TRBV3-2) to TRBJ2-1; TRBD2 matches at 11 bases. Germline loops: CDR1 LGHDT, CDR2 YNNKEL (reference sequence). J lost 7 bases, V lost 4 bases, and 6 bases had no gene match. The CDR3 extends over 15 amino acids. The CDR3 region has the DNA TGTGCCAGCAGCCTAGCGGGGGGGCCTTTGAATGAGCAGTTCTTC. This encodes CASSLAGGPLNEQFF.

J is TRBJ2-7 and V is TRBV3-1 (or the pseudogene TRBV3-2); D not resolved. Per the germline V gene, CDR1 is LGHDT and CDR2 is YNNKEL (reference sequence). V dropped 4 bases and J dropped 2 bases, with 6 bases sitting between them. The CDR3 length is 12 residues. CDR3 amino acids: CASSLSAYEQYF. The CDR3 DNA is TGTGCCAGCAGCCTCTCGGCCTACGAGCAGTACTTC.

CDR3 in amino acids: CASGTDYNEQFF. The CDR3 DNA follows: TGTGCCAGCGGGACAGACTACAATGAGCAGTTCTTC. The chain couples TRBV2 to TRBJ2-1; 7 bases map to TRBD1. The CDR3 extends over 12 amino acids. V gave up 8 bases and J gave up 3 bases; unmatched junction bases: 1. Germline V gives CDR1 SNHLY, CDR2 FYNNEI.

This chain uses TRBV29-1 with TRBJ1-1, with D possibly matching TRBD1 (5 bases). The germline CDR1 and CDR2 sequences are SQVTM and ANQGSEA. Deletions cut 7 bases from V and 4 bases from J, with 19 bases between. This CDR3 has 14 amino acids. CDR3 loop: CSGRQSLFGTEAFF. As DNA, the CDR3 is TGCAGCGGAAGACAGAGCCTCTTTGGCACTGAAGCTTTCTTT.

This rearrangement joins TRBV29-1 to TRBJ2-1, with D hard to call. CDR3 length: 13 residues. Looked up from germline, CDR1 is SQVTM and CDR2 is ANQGSEA. Trimming removed 3 bases at V and 2 bases at J, with 8 bases between. DNA for the CDR3: TGCAGCGTTGATATCCTTACCTACAATGAGCAGTTCTTC. Translated, it gives CSVDILTYNEQFF.

This rearrangement joins TRBV28 to TRBJ2-7, with 9 bases lining up with TRBD2. Germline trimming cut 5 bases from V and 2 bases from J; bases unmatched to any gene: 13. Per germline, CDR1 MDHEN and CDR2 SYDVKM. CDR3 length: 17 residues. This chain's CDR3 is CASSPTGTSFLAYEQYF. The CDR3 DNA follows: TGTGCCAGCAGTCCAACCGGGACTAGCTTTCTTGCCTACGAGCAGTACTTC.

The chain joins TRBV7-2 to TRBJ2-2; D is uncertain. Germline V gives CDR1 SGHTA, CDR2 FQGNSA. The CDR3 is 15 amino acids. Between the trimmed V and J ends, which lost 1 base and 13 bases, there was a span of 19 bases. The CDR3 DNA sequence: TGTGCCAGCAGCTTAGAGGGCCGGTCCCTTGTCTCGCTGTTTTTT. Translation gives CASSLEGRSLVSLFF.

The chain links TRBV29-1 to TRBJ2-2, with D tentatively TRBD1 or TRBD2 (5 bases each). The germline CDR1 and CDR2 sequences are SQVTM and ANQGSEA. Trimming removed 3 bases from V and 4 bases from J, with 18 bases in between. The CDR3 contains 16 residues. CDR3 residues: CSVDGAPGAVTGELFF. The CDR3 bases are TGCAGCGTTGACGGGGCTCCGGGTGCGGTCACCGGGGAGCTGTTTTTT.

V is TRBV18 and J is TRBJ2-1, with D tentatively TRBD2 (6 bases). The CDR3 length is 13 residues. The germline V gene has CDR1 KGHSH and CDR2 LQKENI. V was shortened by 3 bases and J by 5 bases, with 8 bases between the two germline ends. This chain's CDR3 is CASSPGEDNEQFF. CDR3 nucleotide sequence: TGTGCCAGCTCACCCGGGGAGGACAATGAGCAGTTCTTC.

The CDR3 is CASSLRTGGSTDTQYF. The CDR3 nucleotides are TGTGCCAGCAGCCTGCGGACAGGGGGGAGCACAGATACGCAGTATTTT. J is TRBJ2-3 and V is TRBV5-4, with 10 bases that match TRBD1. V was pared by 4 bases and J by 0 bases, with 5 bases of the junction left unmatched. Germline assignment: CDR1 SGHNT and CDR2 YYREEE (reference sequence). CDR3 length equals 16 residues. The variable domain in full, with the rest retrieved from reference TRBV5-4 and TRBJ2-3, is ETGVTQSPTHLIKTRGQQVTLRCSSQSGHNTVSWYQQALGQGPQFIFQYYREEENGRGNFPPRFSGLQFPNYSSELNVNALELDDSALYLCASSLRTGGSTDTQYFGPGTRLTVL.

The V call is TRBV6-5, the J call TRBJ2-2; D is tentatively TRBD1 or TRBD2 (5 bases each). Germline V lookup: CDR1 MNHEY, CDR2 SVGAGI. The CDR3 covers 14 residues. V lost 6 bases and J lost 7, with 15 bases in between. The DNA of the CDR3 is TGTGCCAGCAGAGCCGACCAGGGAGACGGGGAGCTGTTTTTT. Encoded protein: CASRADQGDGELFF.

The chain is built from TRBV7-9 and TRBJ1-2; TRBD1 aligns across 9 bases. This CDR3 spans 14 amino acids. Germline lookup yields CDR1 SEHNR and CDR2 FQNEAQ (reference sequence). After removal of 5 bases from V and 8 bases from J, the junction contained 9 bases not matched to a gene. The DNA for the CDR3 is TGTGCCAGCAGCCCGTCGGGGACAGGGCGCGGCTACACCTTC. This gives the protein CASSPSGTGRGYTF. Variable domain in full (rest from reference TRBV7-9 and TRBJ1-2): DTGVSQNPRHKITKRGQNVTFRCDPISEHNRLYWYRQTLGQGPEFLTYFQNEAQLEKSRLLSDRFSAERPKGSFSTLEIQRTEQGDSAMYLCASSPSGTGRGYTFGSGTRLTVV.

The table lists this clone with a count of one. The V gene is TRBV4-3, the J gene TRBJ2-6; 11 bases are a match to TRBD1. Trimming cost V 3 bases and J 2 bases; bases outside gene matches: 0. This CDR3 contains 16 residues. Germline-derived CDR1 and CDR2 are LGHNA and YSLEER. The CDR3 DNA follows: TGCGCCAGCAGCCAGGACAGGGGGCCTGGGGCCAACGTCCTGACTTTC. Translating gives CASSQDRGPGANVLTF.

The chain employs TRBV6-5 and TRBJ1-1; the match to TRBD1 covers 9 bases. CDR1 and CDR2 from the germline V gene are MNHEY and SVGAGI. V lost 6 bases and J lost 3; bases outside the gene matches: 5. The CDR3 contains 14 residues. CDR3 coding DNA: TGTGCCAGCAGAACAGGGGGCGGGTACACTGAAGCTTTCTTT. Translated, it gives CASRTGGGYTEAFF.

This chain connects TRBV6-5 to TRBJ2-7; the match to TRBD2 covers 7 bases. The V and J ends lost 2 bases and 3 bases, in that order; junction bases with no gene match: 4. This CDR3 region has 14 residues. CDR1 is MNHEY and CDR2 is SVGAGI in the germline V gene. The CDR3, as DNA: TGTGCCAGCAGTTACGGGGCGGGGGTCTACGAGCAGTACTTC. As protein: CASSYGAGVYEQYF.

The chain has TRBV19 and TRBJ1-2, with no clear D. The V end was cut by 5 bases, the J end by 6 bases, with 13 bases between. This CDR3 is 13 amino acids long. The germline gives CDR1 LNHDA, CDR2 SQIVND (reference sequence). The CDR3 DNA sequence: TGTGCCAGTAGTGTTAGCCTGGTAGATGGCTACACCTTC. Its translation is CASSVSLVDGYTF.